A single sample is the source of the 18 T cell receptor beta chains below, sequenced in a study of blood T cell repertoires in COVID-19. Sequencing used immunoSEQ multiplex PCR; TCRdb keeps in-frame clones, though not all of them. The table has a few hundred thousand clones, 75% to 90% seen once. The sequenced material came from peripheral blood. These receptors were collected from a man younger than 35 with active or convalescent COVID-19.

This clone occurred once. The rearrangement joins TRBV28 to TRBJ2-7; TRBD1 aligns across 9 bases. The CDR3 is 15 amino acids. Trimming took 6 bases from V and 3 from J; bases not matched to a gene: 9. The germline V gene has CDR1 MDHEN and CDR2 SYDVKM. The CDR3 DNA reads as TGTGCCAGCAGCCCACCGGGACAGGGTTTCTACGAGCAGTACTTC. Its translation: CASSPPGQGFYEQYF.

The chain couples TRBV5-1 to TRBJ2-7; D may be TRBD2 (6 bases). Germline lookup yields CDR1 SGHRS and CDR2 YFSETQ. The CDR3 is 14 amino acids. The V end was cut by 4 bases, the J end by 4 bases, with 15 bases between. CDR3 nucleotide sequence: TGCGCCAGCAGCCCGTCCCCGGGAGTGTACGAGCAGTACTTC. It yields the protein CASSPSPGVYEQYF.

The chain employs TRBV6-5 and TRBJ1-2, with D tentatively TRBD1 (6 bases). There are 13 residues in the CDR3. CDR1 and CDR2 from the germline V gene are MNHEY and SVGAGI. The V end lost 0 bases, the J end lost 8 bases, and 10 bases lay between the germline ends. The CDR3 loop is CASSYSNGQGYTF. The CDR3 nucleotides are TGTGCCAGCAGTTACTCGAACGGACAGGGCTACACCTTC.

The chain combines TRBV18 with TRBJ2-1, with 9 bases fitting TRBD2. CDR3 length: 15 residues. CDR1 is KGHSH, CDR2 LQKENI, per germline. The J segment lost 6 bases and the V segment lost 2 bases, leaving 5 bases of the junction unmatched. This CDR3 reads CASSPGLAGLNEQFF. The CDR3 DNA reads TGTGCCAGCTCACCAGGGCTAGCGGGACTCAATGAGCAGTTCTTC.

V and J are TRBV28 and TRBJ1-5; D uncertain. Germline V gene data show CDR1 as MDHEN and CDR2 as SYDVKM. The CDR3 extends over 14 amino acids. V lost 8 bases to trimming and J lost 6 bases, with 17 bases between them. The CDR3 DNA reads TGTGCCAGCCGCCTTGGCCAAAGATTTCAGCCCCAGCATTTT. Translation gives CASRLGQRFQPQHF.

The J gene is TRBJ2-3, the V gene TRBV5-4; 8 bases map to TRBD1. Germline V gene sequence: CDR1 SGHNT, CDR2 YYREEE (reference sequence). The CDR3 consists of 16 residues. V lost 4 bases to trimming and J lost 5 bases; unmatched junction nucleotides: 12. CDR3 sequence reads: CASSREDRGRRDTQYF. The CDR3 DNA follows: TGTGCCAGCAGCAGAGAAGACAGGGGCAGGCGAGATACGCAGTATTTT. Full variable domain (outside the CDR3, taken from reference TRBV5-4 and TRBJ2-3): ETGVTQSPTHLIKTRGQQVTLRCSSQSGHNTVSWYQQALGQGPQFIFQYYREEENGRGNFPPRFSGLQFPNYSSELNVNALELDDSALYLCASSREDRGRRDTQYFGPGTRLTVL.

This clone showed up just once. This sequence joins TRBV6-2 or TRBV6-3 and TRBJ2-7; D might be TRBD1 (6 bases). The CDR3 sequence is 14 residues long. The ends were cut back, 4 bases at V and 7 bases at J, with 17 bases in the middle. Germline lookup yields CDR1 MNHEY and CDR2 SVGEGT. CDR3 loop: CASSSTGYGWEQYF. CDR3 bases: TGTGCCAGCAGTTCCACAGGGTATGGATGGGAGCAGTACTTC.

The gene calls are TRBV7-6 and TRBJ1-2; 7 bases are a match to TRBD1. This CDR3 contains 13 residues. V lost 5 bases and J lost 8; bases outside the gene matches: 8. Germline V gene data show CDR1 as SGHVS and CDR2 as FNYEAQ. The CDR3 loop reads CASSDTGADGYTF. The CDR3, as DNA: TGTGCCAGCAGCGACACAGGGGCCGACGGCTACACCTTC.

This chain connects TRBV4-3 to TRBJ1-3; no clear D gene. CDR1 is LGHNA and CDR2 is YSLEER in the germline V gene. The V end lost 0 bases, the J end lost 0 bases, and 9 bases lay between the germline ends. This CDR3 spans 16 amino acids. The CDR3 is CASSQEVSYSGNTIYF. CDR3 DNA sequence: TGCGCCAGCAGCCAAGAAGTCAGTTACTCTGGAAACACCATATATTTT.

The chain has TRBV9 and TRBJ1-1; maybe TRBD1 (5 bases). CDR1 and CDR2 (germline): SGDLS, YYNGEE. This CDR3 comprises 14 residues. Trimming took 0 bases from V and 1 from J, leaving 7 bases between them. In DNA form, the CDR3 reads TGTGCCAGCAGCGTAGTGACAGCGAACACTGAAGCTTTCTTT. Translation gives CASSVVTANTEAFF.

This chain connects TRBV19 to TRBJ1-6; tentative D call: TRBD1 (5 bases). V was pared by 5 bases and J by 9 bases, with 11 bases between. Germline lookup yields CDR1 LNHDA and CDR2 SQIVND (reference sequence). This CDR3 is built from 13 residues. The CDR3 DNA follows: TGTGCCAGTAGTTTTGCAGGGCTTTCACCCCTCCACTTT. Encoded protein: CASSFAGLSPLHF.

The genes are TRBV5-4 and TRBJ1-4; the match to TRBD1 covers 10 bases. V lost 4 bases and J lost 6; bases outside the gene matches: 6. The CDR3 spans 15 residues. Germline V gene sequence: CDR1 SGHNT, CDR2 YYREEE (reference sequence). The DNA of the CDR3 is TGTGCCAGCAGCCGTAGTGGGACAGGGGATGAAAAACTGTTTTTT. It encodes CASSRSGTGDEKLFF.

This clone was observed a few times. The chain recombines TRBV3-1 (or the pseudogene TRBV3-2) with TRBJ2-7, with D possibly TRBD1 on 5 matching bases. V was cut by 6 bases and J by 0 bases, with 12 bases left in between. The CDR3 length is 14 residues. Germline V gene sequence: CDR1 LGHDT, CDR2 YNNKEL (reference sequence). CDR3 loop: CASSQGYSSYEQYF. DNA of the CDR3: TGTGCCAGCAGTCAGGGCTACAGCTCCTACGAGCAGTACTTC.

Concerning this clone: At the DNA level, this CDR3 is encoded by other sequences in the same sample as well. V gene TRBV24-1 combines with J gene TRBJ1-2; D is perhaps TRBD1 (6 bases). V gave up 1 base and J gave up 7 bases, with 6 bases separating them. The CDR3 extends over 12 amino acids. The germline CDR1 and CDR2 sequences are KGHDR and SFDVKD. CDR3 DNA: TGTGCCACCAGTGATTTAGGGGGTGGCTACACCTTC. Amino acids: CATSDLGGGYTF.

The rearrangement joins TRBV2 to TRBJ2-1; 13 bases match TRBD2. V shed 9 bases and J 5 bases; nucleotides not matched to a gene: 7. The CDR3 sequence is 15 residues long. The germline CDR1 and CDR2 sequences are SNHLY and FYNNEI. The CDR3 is CARTSGTSGNNEQFF. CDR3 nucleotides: TGTGCCAGAACCTCGGGGACTAGCGGGAACAATGAGCAGTTCTTC.

The CDR3 DNA follows: TGTGCCAGCCAGGGACAGACGAACTTGGAAGCTTTCTTT. It specifies CASQGQTNLEAFF. The chain couples TRBV11-2 to TRBJ1-1; 7 bases fit TRBD1. In germline, CDR1 is SGHAT, CDR2 FQNNGV. Losses at the gene ends were 8 bases for V and 8 bases for J; bases not matched to a gene: 11. The length of the CDR3 is 13 residues.

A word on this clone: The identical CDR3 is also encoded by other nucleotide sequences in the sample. CDR3 nucleotides: TGTGCCAGCAGTCCCTGGACAGAGGGGGCCTACGAGCAGTACTTC. Protein: CASSPWTEGAYEQYF. V gene TRBV6-5 combines with J gene TRBJ2-7, with a weak D call TRBD1 (6 bases). This CDR3 has 15 residues. CDR1 is MNHEY, CDR2 SVGAGI, per germline. Trimming cost V 5 bases and J 2 bases, with 16 bases left between them.

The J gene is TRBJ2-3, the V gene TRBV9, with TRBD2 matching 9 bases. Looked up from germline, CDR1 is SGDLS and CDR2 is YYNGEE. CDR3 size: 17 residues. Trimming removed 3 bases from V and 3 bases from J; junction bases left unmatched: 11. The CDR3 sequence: CASSARIAGVGTDTQYF. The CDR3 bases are TGTGCCAGCAGCGCCCGCATAGCGGGAGTAGGGACAGATACGCAGTATTTT. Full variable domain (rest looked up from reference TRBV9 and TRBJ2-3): DSGVTQTPKHLITATGQRVTLRCSPRSGDLSVYWYQQSLDQGLQFLIQYYNGEERAKGNILERFSAQQFPDLHSELNLSSLELGDSALYFCASSARIAGVGTDTQYFGPGTRLTVL.